This entry describes one T cell receptor beta chain. Its specificity is not known. Sequencing used cDNA as its template, made by extracting RNA and reverse transcribing it. Profiling relied on immunoSEQ multiplex PCR, and the TCRdb table lists in-frame clones only, not all of them. The sample has about 130,000 clones, 58% seen once. The data are from a study of CD8+ T cells in alopecia areata. For the study at large: Tofacitinib dosing lasted 6 to 18 months, which was then followed by 6 months off drug.

Study conclusions and caveats: Sequences from scalp samples also cover resident alphabeta T cells of normal skin. Clonality was higher in lesional than normal scalp, especially in alopecia totalis/universalis.

This receptor was obtained from a human donor with alopecia areata. The sample was CD4+ T cells sorted from blood, taken at week 0.

As DNA, the CDR3 is TGCAGTGCTAGAGGACCCGATGGCTACACCTTC. Translated: CSARGPDGYTF. This chain links TRBV20-1 with TRBJ1-2; D remains unclear. The germline gives CDR1 DFQATT, CDR2 SNEGSKA (reference sequence). There are 11 residues in the CDR3. Trimming took 1 base from V and 6 from J, leaving 6 bases between them.